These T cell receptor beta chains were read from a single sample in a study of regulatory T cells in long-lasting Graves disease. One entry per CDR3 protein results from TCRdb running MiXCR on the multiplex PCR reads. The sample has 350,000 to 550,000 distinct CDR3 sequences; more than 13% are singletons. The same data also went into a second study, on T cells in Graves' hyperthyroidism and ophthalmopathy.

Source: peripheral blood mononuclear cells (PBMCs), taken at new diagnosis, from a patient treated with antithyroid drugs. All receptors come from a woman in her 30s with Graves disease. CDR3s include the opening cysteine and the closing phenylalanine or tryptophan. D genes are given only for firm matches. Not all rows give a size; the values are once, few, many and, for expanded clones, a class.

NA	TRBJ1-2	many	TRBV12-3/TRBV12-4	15	TGTGCCAGCAGCCCCACCCGCACAGCTAACTATGGCTACACCTTC	CASSPTRTANYGYTF
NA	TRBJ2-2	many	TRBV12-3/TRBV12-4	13	TGTGCCAGCAGTTTTGGGGGCACCGGGGAGCTGTTTTTT	CASSFGGTGELFF
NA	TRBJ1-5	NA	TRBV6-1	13	TGTGCCAGCCACCTTCTCCTAGATCAGCCCCAGCATTTT	CASHLLLDQPQHF
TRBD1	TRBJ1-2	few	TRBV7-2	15	TGTGCCAGCAGCTTAGCAACAGGGGAGGCCTATGGCTACACCTTC	CASSLATGEAYGYTF
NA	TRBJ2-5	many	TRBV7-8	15	TGTGCCAGCAGCTTTTCTCCGGGACGGGGAGAGACCCAGTACTTC	CASSFSPGRGETQYF
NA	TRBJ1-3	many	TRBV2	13	TGTGCCAGCAGTGAAGTGGTCAGGGTGCCTTTATATTTT	CASSEVVRVPLYF
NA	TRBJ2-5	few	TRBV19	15	TGTGCCAGTAGTATACTTTGGGCGTACCAAGAGACCCAGTACTTC	CASSILWAYQETQYF
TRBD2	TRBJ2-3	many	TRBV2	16	TGTGCCAGCAAGAAAAGAAGGGGCGGGAGTACAGATACGCAGTATTTT	CASKKRRGGSTDTQYF
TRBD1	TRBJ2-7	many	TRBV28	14	TGTGCCAGCAGTAGGGGGCTAGGGAACCACGAGCAGTACTTC	CASSRGLGNHEQYF
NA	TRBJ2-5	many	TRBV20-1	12	TGCAGTGCTAGAGATGATACAGAGACCCAGTACTTC	CSARDDTETQYF
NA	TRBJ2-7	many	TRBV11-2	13	TGTGCCAGCAGCTTCGCAGATTCCTACGAGCAGTACTTC	CASSFADSYEQYF
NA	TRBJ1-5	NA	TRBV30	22	TGTGCCTGGAGTGTACTATCCCTGCAGGGGCCCCGCGAGGGATGGAGCAATCAGCCCCAGCATTTT	CAWSVLSLQGPREGWSNQPQHF
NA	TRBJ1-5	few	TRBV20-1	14	TGCAGTGCTAGAACTACAGGGTCGCGGCAGCCCCAGCATTTT	CSARTTGSRQPQHF
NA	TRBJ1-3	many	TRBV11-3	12	TGTGCCAGCAGCTTACCTGGAAACACCATATATTTT	CASSLPGNTIYF
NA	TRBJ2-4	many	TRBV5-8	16	TGTGCCAGCAGCTCACCCCGGGACAAGAAGGGGGACATTCAGTACTTC	CASSSPRDKKGDIQYF
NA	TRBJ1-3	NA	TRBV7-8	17	TGTGCCAGCAGCCGCCCCCGGCGGGGGGCAACTGGAAACACCATATATTTT	CASSRPRRGATGNTIYF
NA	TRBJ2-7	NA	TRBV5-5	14	TGTGCCAGCAGCGTGACGGGGCCCCCCTACGAGCAGTACTTC	CASSVTGPPYEQYF
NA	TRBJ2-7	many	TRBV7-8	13	TGTGCCAGCAGCTTTGGAGTGATTTACGAGCAGTACTTC	CASSFGVIYEQYF
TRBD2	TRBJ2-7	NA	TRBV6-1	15	TGTGCCAACCAAGACCTTCTGGCGGGGGACTACGAGCAGTACTTC	CANQDLLAGDYEQYF
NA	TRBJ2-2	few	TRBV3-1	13	TGTGCCAGCAGCCAAGTCATCACGGGGGAGCTGTTTTTT	CASSQVITGELFF
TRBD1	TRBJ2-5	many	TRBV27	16	TGTGCCAGCAGGGATAAGTCGACAGGGGGTTGGAAGACCCAGTACTTC	CASRDKSTGGWKTQYF
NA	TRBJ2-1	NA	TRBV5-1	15	TGCGCCAGCAAGGGGGGGGAGCCCTCCTACAATGAGCAGTTCTTC	CASKGGEPSYNEQFF
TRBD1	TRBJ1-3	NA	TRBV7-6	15	TGTGCCAGCAGCTTAGTGCCAGGGGGCGGAAACACCATATATTTT	CASSLVPGGGNTIYF
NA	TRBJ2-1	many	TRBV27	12	TGTGCCAGCTACCAGGGGGGTAATGAGCAGTTCTTC	CASYQGGNEQFF
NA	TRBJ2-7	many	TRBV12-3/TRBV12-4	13	TGTGCCAGCAGTTATGAAGGGTCCTACGAGCAGTACTTC	CASSYEGSYEQYF
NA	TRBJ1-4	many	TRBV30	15	TGTGCCTGGAGTGTAGAGGGGAGTCGTATTGAAAAACTGTTTTTT	CAWSVEGSRIEKLFF
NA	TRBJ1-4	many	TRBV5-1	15	TGCGCCAGCAGCCTCCCAGTCGAGGGGAATGAAAAACTGTTTTTT	CASSLPVEGNEKLFF
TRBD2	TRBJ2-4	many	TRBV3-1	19	TGTGCCAGCAGCCAAGACCCGAGGAGGGGGAGGGCGGACGGGGGGGATCAGTACTTC	CASSQDPRRGRADGGDQYF
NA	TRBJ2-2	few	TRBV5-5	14	TGTGCCAGCAGCTTCGGACCTAACACCGGGGAGCTGTTTTTT	CASSFGPNTGELFF
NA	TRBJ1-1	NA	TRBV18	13	TGTGCCAGCTCACCCACAGGGACCACTGAAGCTTTCTTT	CASSPTGTTEAFF
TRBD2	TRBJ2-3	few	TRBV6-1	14	TGTGCCTGCCGACTAGCGGGACTGGGGGATACGCAGTATTTT	CACRLAGLGDTQYF
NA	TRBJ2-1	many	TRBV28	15	TGTGCCAGCAGTTTACTTAGCCAGACGAACAATGAGCAGTTCTTC	CASSLLSQTNNEQFF
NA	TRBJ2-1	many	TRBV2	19	TGTGCCAGCAGTGAAGATATTATGCGGAGCGCCCTTCGGGGCAATGAGCAGTTCTTC	CASSEDIMRSALRGNEQFF
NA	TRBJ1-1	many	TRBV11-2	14	TGTGCCAGCAGCTTAGTAAGACGGAACACTGAAGCTTTCTTT	CASSLVRRNTEAFF
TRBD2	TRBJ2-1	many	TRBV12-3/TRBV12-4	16	TGTGCCAGCAGGCCCGGGCGGGAGACGGGGCGGGGTGAGCAGTTCTTC	CASRPGRETGRGEQFF
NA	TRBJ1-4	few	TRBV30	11	TGTGCCTGGAGTGTCCCTGAAAAACTGTTTTTT	CAWSVPEKLFF
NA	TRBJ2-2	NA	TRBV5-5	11	TGTGTCAGCAGCTTTGGCGGAGAGCTGTTTTTT	CVSSFGGELFF
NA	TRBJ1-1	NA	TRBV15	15	TGTGCCACCAGCAGAGGTTTAGGGCATAACACTGAAGCTTTCTTT	CATSRGLGHNTEAFF
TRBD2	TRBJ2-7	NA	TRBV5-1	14	TGCGCCAGCAGCTCGGGACTAGACCACTACGAGCAGTACTTC	CASSSGLDHYEQYF
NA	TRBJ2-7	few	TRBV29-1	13	TGCAGCGTTGATTTAGGTGGGGGCTACGAGCAGTACTTC	CSVDLGGGYEQYF
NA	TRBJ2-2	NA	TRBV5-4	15	TGTGCCAGCAGCTTCGACATCGCGAACACCGGGGAGCTGTTTTTT	CASSFDIANTGELFF
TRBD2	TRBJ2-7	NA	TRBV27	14	TGTGCCAGCAGTTTAGCAGCGGGATACTGCGAGCAGTACTTC	CASSLAAGYCEQYF
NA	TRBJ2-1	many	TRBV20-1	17	TGCAGTGTACTTACCCCGGAAAAGCCTACCTCGTACAATGAGCAGTTCTTC	CSVLTPEKPTSYNEQFF
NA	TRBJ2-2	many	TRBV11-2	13	TGTGCCAGCAGCTTAGAGAGGGTCGGGGAGCTGTTTTTT	CASSLERVGELFF
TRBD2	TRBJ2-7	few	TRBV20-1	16	TGCAGTGCTAGAGAGTTTGCGGGAGGCCCATCCTACGAGCAGTACTTC	CSAREFAGGPSYEQYF
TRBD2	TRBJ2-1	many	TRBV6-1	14	TGTGCCACACACTCGGGGGGTATCTACAATGAGCAGTTCTTC	CATHSGGIYNEQFF
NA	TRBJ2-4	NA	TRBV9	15	TGTGCCAGCAGCGTAGAGGGCAGACCCCAAAACATTCAGTACTTC	CASSVEGRPQNIQYF
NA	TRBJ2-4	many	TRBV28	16	TGTGCCAGCAGTTTGGCAGGAAAGGACGGAAAAAACATTCAGTACTTC	CASSLAGKDGKNIQYF
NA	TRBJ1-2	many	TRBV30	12	TGTGCCTGGAATCTCAGGGGACCTGGCTACACCTTC	CAWNLRGPGYTF
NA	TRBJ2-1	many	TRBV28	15	TGTGCCAGCAGTTCCATAGAGGTTTGGGACAATGAGCAGTTCTTC	CASSSIEVWDNEQFF
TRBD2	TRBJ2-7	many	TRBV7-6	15	TGTGCCAGCAGCTTAGTTAGCGGGAGTCAATACGAGCAGTACTTC	CASSLVSGSQYEQYF
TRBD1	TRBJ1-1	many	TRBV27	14	TGTGCCAGCCGTCGGGACAGGGGTTCGACTGAAGCTTTCTTT	CASRRDRGSTEAFF
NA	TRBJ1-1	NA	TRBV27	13	TGTGCCAGCAGTATCAGAGAGAACACTGAAGCTTTCTTT	CASSIRENTEAFF